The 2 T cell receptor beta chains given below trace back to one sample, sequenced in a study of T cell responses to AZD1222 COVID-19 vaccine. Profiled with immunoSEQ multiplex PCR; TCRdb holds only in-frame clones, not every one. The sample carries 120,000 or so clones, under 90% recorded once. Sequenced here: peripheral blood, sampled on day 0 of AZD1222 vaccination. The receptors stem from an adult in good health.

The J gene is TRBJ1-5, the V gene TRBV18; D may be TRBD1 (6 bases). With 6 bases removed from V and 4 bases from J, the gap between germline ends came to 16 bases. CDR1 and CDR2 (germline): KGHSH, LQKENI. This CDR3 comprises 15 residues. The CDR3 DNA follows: TGTGCCAGCTCCGCGTTGGGGGCTGAAAATCAGCCCCAGCATTTT. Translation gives CASSALGAENQPQHF.

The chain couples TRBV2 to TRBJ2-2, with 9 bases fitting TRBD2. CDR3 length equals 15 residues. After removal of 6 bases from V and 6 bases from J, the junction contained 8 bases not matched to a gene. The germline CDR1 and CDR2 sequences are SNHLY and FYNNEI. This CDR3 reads CASRPGLAGAGELFF. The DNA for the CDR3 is TGTGCCAGCAGACCGGGACTAGCTGGGGCCGGGGAGCTGTTTTTT.